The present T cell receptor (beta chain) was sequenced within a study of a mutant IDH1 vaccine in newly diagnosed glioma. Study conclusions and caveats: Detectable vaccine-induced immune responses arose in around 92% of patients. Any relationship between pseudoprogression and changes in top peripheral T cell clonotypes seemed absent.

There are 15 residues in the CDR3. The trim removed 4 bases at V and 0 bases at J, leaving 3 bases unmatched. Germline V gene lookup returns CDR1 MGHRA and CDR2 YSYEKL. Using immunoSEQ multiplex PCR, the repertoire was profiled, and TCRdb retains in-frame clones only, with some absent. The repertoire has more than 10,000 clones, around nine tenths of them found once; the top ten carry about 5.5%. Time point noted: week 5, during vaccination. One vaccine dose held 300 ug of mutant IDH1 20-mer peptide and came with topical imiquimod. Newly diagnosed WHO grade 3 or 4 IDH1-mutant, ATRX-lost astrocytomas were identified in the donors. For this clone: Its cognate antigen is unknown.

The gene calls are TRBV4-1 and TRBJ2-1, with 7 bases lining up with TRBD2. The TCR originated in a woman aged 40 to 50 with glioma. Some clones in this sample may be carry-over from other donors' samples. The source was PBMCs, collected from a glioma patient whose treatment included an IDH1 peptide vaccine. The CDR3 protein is CASSRAGSSYNEQFF. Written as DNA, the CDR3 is TGCGCCAGCAGCCGAGCGGGAAGCTCCTACAATGAGCAGTTCTTC.